This T cell receptor (beta chain) was obtained from a study of T cell responses to AZD1222 COVID-19 vaccine. Study conclusions and caveats: Only 5 to 7 AZD1222 recipients were seropositive at baseline. Spike was spanned by vaccine-associated CD4 TCRs, which were dominant at 160-218 and 743-854. In a largely white British group with more females than males, clonal diversity was possibly underestimated. Nearly half of spike-specific TCRs reportedly go after variant regions that carry no mutations.

About this clone itself: The antigen is not known.

The CDR3 loop spans 16 amino acids. With V trimmed by 0 bases and J by 5 bases, 8 bases remained unmatched. The germline V gene encodes CDR1 SGHRS and CDR2 YFSETQ. TCRdb's table, derived via immunoSEQ multiplex PCR, lists solely in-frame clones and lacks some. This sample has some 100,000 clones, with 88% found just once. The chain recombines TRBV5-1 with TRBJ1-3, with 7 nucleotides matching TRBD1. This material consisted of peripheral blood, taken on day 0 of MenACWY control vaccination. The sequence came from an adult in good health. The CDR3: CASSLGGRRGRNTIYF. CDR3 coding DNA: TGCGCCAGCAGCTTGGGTGGGCGCAGGGGGAGAAACACCATATATTTT.